This T cell receptor (beta chain) was captured in a study of patients and donors after allogeneic stem cell transplantation. In its sample, this clonotype was seen a few times. Losses at the gene ends were 1 base for V and 5 bases for J; bases not matched to a gene: 5. This CDR3 contains 16 residues. The germline gives CDR1 SGHNT, CDR2 YENEEA. One entry per CDR3 protein results from TCRdb running MiXCR on the RT-PCR reads. The sample consists of some 880,000 distinct CDR3 sequences, about 20% of them appearing once. The source is a human donor who was either an allogeneic HSCT recipient or a stem cell or donor lymphocyte infusion donor (not recorded which). It is not recorded whose cells these are; they may come from a transplant donor. V is TRBV11-3 and J is TRBJ2-1; 10 bases fit TRBD2. Material: blood, either unsorted or a sorted T cell fraction (not recorded which). CDR3 amino acids: CASSLGLAGANNEQFF. Here the CDR3 DNA reads TGTGCCAGCAGCTTAGGGCTAGCGGGAGCCAACAATGAGCAGTTCTTC.